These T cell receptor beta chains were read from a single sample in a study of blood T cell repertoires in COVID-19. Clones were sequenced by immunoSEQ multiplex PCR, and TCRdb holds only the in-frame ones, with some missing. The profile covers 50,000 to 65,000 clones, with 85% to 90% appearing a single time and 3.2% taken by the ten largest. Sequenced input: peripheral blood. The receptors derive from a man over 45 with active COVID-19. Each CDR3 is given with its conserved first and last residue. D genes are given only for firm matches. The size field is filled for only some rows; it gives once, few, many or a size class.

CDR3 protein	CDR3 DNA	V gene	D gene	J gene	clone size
CASSGPQGAMNYGYTF	TGTGCCAGCAGCGGACCACAGGGAGCTATGAACTATGGCTACACCTTC	TRBV9	.	TRBJ1-2	.
CASSWTGGETQYF	TGCGCCAGCAGCTGGACAGGGGGAGAGACCCAGTACTTC	TRBV5-1	TRBD1	TRBJ2-5	.
CASSPAGAGNTIYF	TGTGCCAGCAGCCCTGCAGGGGCTGGAAACACCATATATTTT	TRBV7-3	.	TRBJ1-3	.
CASSSPGQGAWQPQHF	TGTGCCAGCAGCTCCCCGGGACAGGGGGCTTGGCAGCCCCAGCATTTT	TRBV7-9	TRBD1	TRBJ1-5	.
CASSLWDSNYGYTF	TGCGCCAGCAGCTTGTGGGACAGTAACTATGGCTACACCTTC	TRBV5-1	TRBD1	TRBJ1-2	.
CSVEGQTGVFGGYTF	TGCAGCGTTGAAGGGCAGACAGGGGTTTTTGGTGGCTACACCTTC	TRBV29-1	TRBD1	TRBJ1-2	.
CASSLAAGAETQYF	TGTGCCAGCAGCTTAGCGGCTGGGGCTGAGACCCAGTACTTC	TRBV7-8	.	TRBJ2-5	.
CASSVQDGLAKNIQYF	TGTGCCAGTAGTGTGCAGGACGGACTAGCCAAAAACATTCAGTACTTC	TRBV19	.	TRBJ2-4	.
CASSTLAWAKNIQYF	TGTGCCAGCAGCACACTAGCGTGGGCCAAAAACATTCAGTACTTC	TRBV6-2/TRBV6-3	TRBD2	TRBJ2-4	.
CAISASAGDNNQPQHF	TGTGCCATCAGTGCCTCGGCAGGGGACAACAATCAGCCCCAGCATTTT	TRBV10-3	.	TRBJ1-5	.
CASRPTSPPEQFF	TGTGCAAGTCGACCGACTAGCCCTCCTGAGCAGTTCTTC	TRBV12-2	.	TRBJ2-1	.
CASSAAPGQGLYEQYF	TGCGCCAGCAGCGCTGCACCGGGACAGGGATTATACGAGCAGTACTTC	TRBV5-1	TRBD1	TRBJ2-7	once
CATSDLAGDASGGTPPDTQYF	TGTGCCACCAGTGATTTGGCGGGGGATGCTAGCGGGGGAACCCCGCCAGATACGCAGTATTTT	TRBV24-1	TRBD2	TRBJ2-3	.
CSVEDGGLVKDTQYF	TGCAGCGTTGAAGATGGAGGACTAGTAAAGGATACGCAGTATTTT	TRBV29-1	TRBD2	TRBJ2-3	.
CASSIGGGETQYF	TGTGCCAGTAGTATAGGCGGGGGAGAGACCCAGTACTTC	TRBV19	TRBD2	TRBJ2-5	.
CASSEIEYSNQPQHF	TGTGCCAGCAGTGAAATCGAGTATAGCAATCAGCCCCAGCATTTT	TRBV2	.	TRBJ1-5	.
CASRLGYTEIEKLFF	TGTGCCAGCAGACTAGGCTACACGGAGATCGAAAAACTGTTTTTT	TRBV7-8	.	TRBJ1-4	.
CASSQVQGSSGNTIYF	TGTGCCAGCAGCCAGGTACAGGGAAGCTCTGGAAACACCATATATTTT	TRBV3-1/TRBV3-2	.	TRBJ1-3	.
CAWSNVRHSGNTIYF	TGTGCCTGGAGTAATGTCAGGCACTCTGGAAACACCATATATTTT	TRBV30	.	TRBJ1-3	once
CASSYSNNSPLHF	TGTGCCAGCAGTTACTCCAATAATTCACCCCTCCACTTT	TRBV6-5	.	TRBJ1-6	.
CASSYSGAPATEAFF	TGTGCCAGCAGTTACTCTGGGGCCCCGGCCACTGAAGCTTTCTTT	TRBV6-5	.	TRBJ1-1	.
CASSQGGRTNEKLFF	TGTGCCAGCAGCCAAGGAGGAAGAACTAATGAAAAACTGTTTTTT	TRBV3-1/TRBV3-2	.	TRBJ1-4	.
CASSLARQATNEKLFF	TGTGCTAGCAGCTTAGCTCGCCAGGCAACTAATGAAAAACTGTTTTTT	TRBV7-7	.	TRBJ1-4	.
CASSSARTDTQYF	TGTGCCAGCAGCTCCGCACGGACAGATACGCAGTATTTT	TRBV7-8	.	TRBJ2-3	.
CASSQTGTGKVLYF	TGTGCCAGCAGCCAAACCGGGACAGGGAAAGTTCTGTACTTC	TRBV28	TRBD1	TRBJ2-7	.
CASSRFRDKVPGYNEQFF	TGTGCCAGCAGTCGTTTCCGGGACAAGGTCCCGGGGTACAATGAGCAGTTCTTC	TRBV27	.	TRBJ2-1	.
CASSQDREAASEKLFF	TGTGCCAGCAGCCAAGATAGGGAGGCAGCTAGCGAAAAACTGTTTTTT	TRBV3-1/TRBV3-2	.	TRBJ1-4	.
CASSPSAGATGELFF	TGTGCCAGTAGTCCCTCAGCGGGGGCTACCGGGGAGCTGTTTTTT	TRBV19	TRBD2	TRBJ2-2	.
CASSYYGTGGYNEQFF	TGTGCCAGTAGTTACTATGGGACAGGGGGCTACAATGAGCAGTTCTTC	TRBV19	TRBD1	TRBJ2-1	.
CASSSLLTGTDIQYF	TGTGCCAGTAGTTCCCTATTGACAGGGACGGACATTCAGTACTTC	TRBV19	TRBD1	TRBJ2-4	.
CASSPLRGNTGELFF	TGTGCCAGCTCACCACTGCGGGGGAACACCGGGGAGCTGTTTTTT	TRBV18	.	TRBJ2-2	few
CASSRTGSGTQYF	TGTGCCAGCAGTCGGACTGGATCGGGTACGCAGTATTTT	TRBV7-6	.	TRBJ2-3	.
CATSSGRAIDTQYF	TGTGCCACCAGCAGCGGGAGGGCCATAGATACGCAGTATTTT	TRBV15	TRBD2	TRBJ2-3	once
CSVETAIGNTEAFF	TGCAGCGTTGAAACCGCTATTGGGAACACTGAAGCTTTCTTT	TRBV29-1	.	TRBJ1-1	.
CASSPSGALGGRADTQYF	TGTGCCAGCAGTCCGTCGGGGGCGCTGGGCGGGAGGGCAGATACGCAGTATTTT	TRBV5-4	TRBD2	TRBJ2-3	.
CASSWTGSSYEQYF	TGTGCCAGCAGTTGGACTGGAAGCTCCTACGAGCAGTACTTC	TRBV2	.	TRBJ2-7	once
CASSVSGTTLETQYF	TGTGCCAGCAGTGTGTCCGGGACTACCTTAGAGACCCAGTACTTC	TRBV6-2/TRBV6-3	TRBD2	TRBJ2-5	.
CASSQDVLAVADTQYF	TGTGCCAGCAGCCAAGACGTCCTAGCGGTGGCAGATACGCAGTATTTT	TRBV14	TRBD2	TRBJ2-3	.
CASSLGTEPWGYTF	TGTGCCAGCAGCTTAGGGACAGAGCCTTGGGGCTACACCTTC	TRBV7-9	.	TRBJ1-2	.
CASSITWDRGEEKLFF	TGTGCCAGTAGTATAACCTGGGACAGGGGTGAAGAAAAACTGTTTTTT	TRBV19	TRBD1	TRBJ1-4	once